The 4 T cell receptor beta chains below come from one sample, sequenced in a study of cytomegalovirus exposure and HLA in healthy donors. 60 Vbeta and 13 Jbeta primers were used in PCR. TCRdb keeps only in-frame clones here, not all; method: immunoSEQ multiplex PCR. The table shows around 150,000 clones, with under 80% occurring only once. Sequencing used PBMCs. The source of these receptors is a female donor in good health and CMV-seronegative.

This rearrangement joins TRBV6-4 to TRBJ1-2; 8 bases fit TRBD1. The CDR3 consists of 15 residues. Unmatched junction bases numbered 5, after V lost 0 bases and J lost 5 bases. Germline CDR1 and CDR2: MRHNA and SNTAGT. CDR3 in amino acids: CASSDSAGGIYGYTF. CDR3 DNA sequence: TGTGCCAGCAGTGACTCGGCAGGGGGCATTTATGGCTACACCTTC.

The chain links TRBV5-5 to TRBJ1-1; D remains unclear. V lost 0 bases and J lost 1, with 16 bases in between. There are 17 residues in the CDR3. Germline V gene sequence: CDR1 SGHKS, CDR2 YYEKEE (reference sequence). The CDR3 DNA sequence: TGTGCCAGCAGCTTGGTAGGAACGGGGAGACAGAACACTGAAGCTTTCTTT. It encodes CASSLVGTGRQNTEAFF.

This clone was seen once. This chain joins TRBV6-6 and TRBJ1-4, with 8 positions matching TRBD1. The CDR3 has 13 amino acids. V shed 9 bases, J shed 7 bases, and the junction held 7 bases outside the gene matches. Germline CDR1 MNHNY, CDR2 SVGAGI (reference sequence). As DNA, the CDR3 is TGTGCCAGTTCGACAGGGGCGCTTGAAAAACTGTTTTTT. Protein product: CASSTGALEKLFF.

The rearrangement joins TRBV9 to TRBJ1-2; D not certain. The germline V and J ends were trimmed by 0 bases and 5 bases, with 8 bases remaining between them. This CDR3 comprises 13 residues. Germline V lookup: CDR1 SGDLS, CDR2 YYNGEE. CDR3 loop: CASSVGGGYGYTF. DNA for the CDR3: TGTGCCAGCAGCGTAGGGGGAGGATATGGCTACACCTTC.